This T cell receptor beta chain stems from a study of blood T cell repertoires in COVID-19. Study details: Sites in the United States, Italy and Spain provided acute and convalescent COVID-19 samples. T cells, B-cell-depleted T cells, or PBMCs provided the cDNA or gDNA that served as material.

The V and J ends lost 2 bases and 3 bases, in that order; junction bases with no gene match: 5. This CDR3 comprises 15 residues. Germline lookup yields CDR1 SGHRS and CDR2 YFSETQ. Authors' analysis steps: Counts of nucleated cells, estimated from reference gene primer amplification, were obtained. TCRdb's copy holds only in-frame clones and misses some; the assay was immunoSEQ multiplex PCR. The DNA was the basis for D and trimming; V, J and clone size are from that table. The table includes roughly 100,000 clones, over 85% detected once. Sequenced input: peripheral blood. The rearrangement uses TRBV5-1 and TRBJ2-1, with 7 bases lining up with TRBD1. The TCR comes from a human donor with COVID-19, enrolled during active disease. The donor label of this sample is uncertain. Here the CDR3 DNA reads TGCGCCAGCAGCTTTTTAACAGGGGTCTACAATGAGCAGTTCTTC. Protein sequence: CASSFLTGVYNEQFF.